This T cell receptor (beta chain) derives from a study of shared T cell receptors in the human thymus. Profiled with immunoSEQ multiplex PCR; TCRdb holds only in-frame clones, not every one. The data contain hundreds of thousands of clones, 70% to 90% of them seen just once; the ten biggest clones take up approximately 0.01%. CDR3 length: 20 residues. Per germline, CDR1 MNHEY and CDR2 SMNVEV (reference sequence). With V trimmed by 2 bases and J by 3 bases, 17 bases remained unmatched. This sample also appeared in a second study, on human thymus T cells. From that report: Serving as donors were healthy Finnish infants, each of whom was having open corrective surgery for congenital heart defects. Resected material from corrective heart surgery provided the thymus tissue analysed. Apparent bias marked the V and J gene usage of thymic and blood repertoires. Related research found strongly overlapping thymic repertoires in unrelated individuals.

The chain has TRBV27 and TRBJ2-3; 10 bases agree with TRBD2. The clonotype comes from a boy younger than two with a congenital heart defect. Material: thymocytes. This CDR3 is CASSLKSPLAGMARTDTQYF. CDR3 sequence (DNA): TGTGCCAGCAGTTTAAAATCCCCACTAGCGGGAATGGCACGGACAGATACGCAGTATTTT.